The sequence of this T cell receptor (beta chain) was determined in a study of CD8 T cells in Susac syndrome (dated by TCRdb to between 2019 and 2020). General notes on the study: The study used repertoire sequencing to test whether antigen drove CD8+ T cell activation and differentiation in Susac syndrome.

In regard to this clonotype: No antigen is known for it. Per-base quality was not reported, and no clone a single base away is much larger than it.

What the authors observed across the whole study: The number of individuals in the TCR sequencing and HLA analysis was recognized as being relatively small.

Peripheral blood CD8+ and CD4+ T cells from healthy donors, Susac syndrome patients and multiple sclerosis patients were profiled using high-throughput TCR beta sequencing. The healthy donors served as controls matched for age and sex. Bulk CD8+ and CD4+ T cells were purified by magnetic negative isolation, whereas CD8+ TEMRA cells were enriched by FACS. Blood was collected in EDTA tubes and processed within 24 hours, with PBMCs isolated through density gradient centrifugation. PBMCs intended for TCR sequencing were cryopreserved in liquid nitrogen and thawed later in a water bath at 37 degrees C. The sorted or isolated CD4+, CD8+ and CD8+ TEMRA cells had a purity of 90% or higher. RNA was extracted using the RNeasy kit, and roughly 0.45 to 1 ug of the RNA was reverse transcribed with random hexamers. The immunoSEQ multiplex PCR assay, covering 54 Vbeta and 13 Jbeta segments, was used to amplify TCR beta CDR3 regions. PCR amplification bias was corrected using a synthetic template baseline for primer optimization and computational correction. The paper's processing steps were these. Reads were annotated to V, D and J genes according to IMGT and were analyzed with immunoSEQ Analyzer, with only productive sequences retained. To calculate clonality, Shannon entropy was normalized by log2 of the number of productive unique sequences and then subtracted from one. Public and private clones were assessed among the 100 most prevalent clones of each patient and control. Susac-specific clones were defined as absent from healthy and MS cohorts, 850 to 1,300 published viral clones and other ImmuneACCESS disease sequences. Through fastp at Q25 and MiXCR, TCRdb rebuilt clones from the public reads, retaining in-frame beta chains. Under each unique CDR3 protein, matching rows form one entry showing the most common genes and DNA. The V and J calls and clone size come from TCRdb's table, not from the authors' own analysis. Recorded for this sample are 120,000 to 150,000 distinct CDR3 sequences; approximately 93% of them occurred a single time. 0.07% to 0.1% of the sample comes from the top ten.

The sequence came from a human donor in good health. Sequencing input: CD4+ T cells from PBMCs.

The nucleotides are TGTGCCAGCTCACCACTTGCCGGGACAGGGGGCTCGAGAGAGACCCAGTACTTC. Protein translation: CASSPLAGTGGSRETQYF. This sequence uses TRBV18 and TRBJ2-5; TRBD1 aligns with 12 central bases. CDR1 and CDR2 were assigned from the germline V gene as KGHSH and LQKENI. The CDR3 measures 18 amino acids from cysteine to phenylalanine. CDR3 DNA only is kept here, 54 bases in frame from base 1. Unmatched junction bases come to 10, with V trimmed by 1 base and J by 4 bases.